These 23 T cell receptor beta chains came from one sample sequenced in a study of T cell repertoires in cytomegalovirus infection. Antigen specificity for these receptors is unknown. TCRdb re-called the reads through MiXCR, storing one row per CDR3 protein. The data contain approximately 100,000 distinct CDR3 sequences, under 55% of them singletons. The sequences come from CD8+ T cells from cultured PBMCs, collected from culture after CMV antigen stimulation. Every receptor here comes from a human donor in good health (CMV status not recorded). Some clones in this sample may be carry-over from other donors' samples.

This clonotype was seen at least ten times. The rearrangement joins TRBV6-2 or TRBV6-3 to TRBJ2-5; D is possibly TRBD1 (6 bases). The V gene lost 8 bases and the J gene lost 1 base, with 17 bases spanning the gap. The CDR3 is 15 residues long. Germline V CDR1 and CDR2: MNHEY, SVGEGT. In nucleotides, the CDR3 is TGTGCCAGCCGCGTCCCGGACAGCCTCCAAGAGACCCAGTACTTC. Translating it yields CASRVPDSLQETQYF.

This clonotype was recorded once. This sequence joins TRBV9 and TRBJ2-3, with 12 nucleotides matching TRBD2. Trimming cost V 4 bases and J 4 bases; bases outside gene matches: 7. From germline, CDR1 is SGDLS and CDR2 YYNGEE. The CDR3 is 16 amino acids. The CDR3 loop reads CASSPIGLAGPDTQYF. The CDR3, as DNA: TGTGCCAGCAGCCCTATAGGACTAGCGGGGCCAGATACGCAGTATTTT.

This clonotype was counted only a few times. In DNA, the CDR3 is TGCAGCCTTTCCAGGGACAGGGGAGAAGTCTACGAGCAGTACTTC. Protein: CSLSRDRGEVYEQYF. The genes are TRBV29-1 and TRBJ2-7, with 10 bases that match TRBD1. CDR1 and CDR2 from the germline V gene are SQVTM and ANQGSEA. The CDR3 spans 15 residues. J lost 3 bases, V lost 8 bases, and 13 bases had no gene match.

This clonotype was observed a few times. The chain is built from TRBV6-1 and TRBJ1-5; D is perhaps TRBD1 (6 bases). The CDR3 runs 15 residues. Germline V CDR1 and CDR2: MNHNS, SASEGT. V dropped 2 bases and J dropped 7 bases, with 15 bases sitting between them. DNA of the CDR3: TGTGCCAGCAGTGAATGGGGGCTAGGGGGACAGCCCCAGCATTTT. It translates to CASSEWGLGGQPQHF.

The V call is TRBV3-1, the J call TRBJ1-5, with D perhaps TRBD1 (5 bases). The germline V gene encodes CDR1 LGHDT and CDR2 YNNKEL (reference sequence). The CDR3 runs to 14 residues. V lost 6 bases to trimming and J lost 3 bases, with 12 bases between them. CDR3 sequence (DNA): TGTGCCAGCAGTCGTGACAGATACAATCAGCCCCAGCATTTT. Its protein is CASSRDRYNQPQHF.

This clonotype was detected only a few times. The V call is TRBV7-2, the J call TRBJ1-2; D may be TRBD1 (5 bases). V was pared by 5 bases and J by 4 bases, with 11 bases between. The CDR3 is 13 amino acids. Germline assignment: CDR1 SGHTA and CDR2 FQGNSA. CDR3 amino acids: CASSTPGGYGYTF. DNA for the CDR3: TGTGCCAGCAGCACACCTGGGGGCTATGGCTACACCTTC.

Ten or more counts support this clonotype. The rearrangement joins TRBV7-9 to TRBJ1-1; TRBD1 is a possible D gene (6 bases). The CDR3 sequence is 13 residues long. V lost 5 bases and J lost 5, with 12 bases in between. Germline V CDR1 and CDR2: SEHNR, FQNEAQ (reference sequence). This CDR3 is CASSHPTGTEAFF. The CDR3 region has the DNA TGTGCCAGCAGCCACCCCACAGGGACTGAAGCTTTCTTT.

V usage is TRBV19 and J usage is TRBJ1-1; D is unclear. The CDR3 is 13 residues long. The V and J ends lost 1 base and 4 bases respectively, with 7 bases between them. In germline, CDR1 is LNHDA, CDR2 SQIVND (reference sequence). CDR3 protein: CASSIGEGTEAFF. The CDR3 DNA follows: TGTGCCAGTAGTATAGGGGAAGGCACTGAAGCTTTCTTT. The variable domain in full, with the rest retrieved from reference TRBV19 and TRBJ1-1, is DGGITQSPKYLFRKEGQNVTLSCEQNLNHDAMYWYRQDPGQGLRLIYYSQIVNDFQKGDIAEGYSVSREKKESFPLTVTSAQKNPTAFYLCASSIGEGTEAFFGQGTRLTVV.

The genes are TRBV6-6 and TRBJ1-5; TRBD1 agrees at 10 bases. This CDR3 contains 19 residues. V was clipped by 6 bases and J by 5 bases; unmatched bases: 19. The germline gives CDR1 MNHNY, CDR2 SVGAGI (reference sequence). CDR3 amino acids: CASSTRDRGPKLTHQPQHF. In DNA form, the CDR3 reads TGTGCCAGCAGCACCCGGGACAGGGGTCCTAAACTAACCCATCAGCCCCAGCATTTT.

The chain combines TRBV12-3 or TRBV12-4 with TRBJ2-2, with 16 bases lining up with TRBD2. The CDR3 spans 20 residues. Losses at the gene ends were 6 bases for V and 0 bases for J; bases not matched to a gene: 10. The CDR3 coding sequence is TGTGCCAGCAGGCCCGGGACTAGCGGGGGGGAATCCCCGAACACCGGGGAGCTGTTTTTT. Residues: CASRPGTSGGESPNTGELFF.

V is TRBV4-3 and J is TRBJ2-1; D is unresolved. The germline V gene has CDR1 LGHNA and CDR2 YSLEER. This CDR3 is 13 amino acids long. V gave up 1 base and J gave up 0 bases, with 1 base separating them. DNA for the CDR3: TGCGCCAGCAGCCAAGCCTCCTACAATGAGCAGTTCTTC. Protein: CASSQASYNEQFF.

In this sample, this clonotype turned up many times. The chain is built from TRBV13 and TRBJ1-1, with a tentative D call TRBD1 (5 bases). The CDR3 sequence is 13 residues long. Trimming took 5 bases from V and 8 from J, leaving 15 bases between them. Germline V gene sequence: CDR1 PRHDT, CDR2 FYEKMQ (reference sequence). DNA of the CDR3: TGTGCCAGCAGCCCCCGCGACAGTCTGGAAGCTTTCTTT. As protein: CASSPRDSLEAFF. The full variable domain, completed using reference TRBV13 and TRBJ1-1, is AAGVIQSPRHLIKEKRETATLKCYPIPRHDTVYWYQQGPGQDPQFLISFYEKMQSDKGSIPDRFSAQQFSDYHSELNMSSLELGDSALYFCASSPRDSLEAFFGQGTRLTVV.

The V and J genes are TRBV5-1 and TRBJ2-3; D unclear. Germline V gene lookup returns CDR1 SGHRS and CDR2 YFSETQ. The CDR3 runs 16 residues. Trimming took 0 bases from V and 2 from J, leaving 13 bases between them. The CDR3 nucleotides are TGCGCCAGCAGCTTGGAACCCCCGAAGCCCACAGATACGCAGTATTTT. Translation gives CASSLEPPKPTDTQYF.

The CDR3 spells CASSQGTGNQPQHF. The CDR3 DNA follows: TGCGCCAGCAGCCAAGGGACCGGCAATCAGCCCCAGCATTTT. This rearrangement joins TRBV4-3 to TRBJ1-5; D remains ambiguous. Germline V gene sequence: CDR1 LGHNA, CDR2 YSLEER. The ends were cut back, 1 base at V and 2 bases at J, with 6 bases in the middle. The CDR3 is 14 amino acids.

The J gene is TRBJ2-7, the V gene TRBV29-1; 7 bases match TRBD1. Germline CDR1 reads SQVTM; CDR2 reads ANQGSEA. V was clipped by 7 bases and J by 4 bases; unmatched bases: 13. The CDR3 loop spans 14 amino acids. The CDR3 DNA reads TGCAGCGCCAAAAGTCGGGACAGAAAGTACGAGCAGTACTTC. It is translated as CSAKSRDRKYEQYF.

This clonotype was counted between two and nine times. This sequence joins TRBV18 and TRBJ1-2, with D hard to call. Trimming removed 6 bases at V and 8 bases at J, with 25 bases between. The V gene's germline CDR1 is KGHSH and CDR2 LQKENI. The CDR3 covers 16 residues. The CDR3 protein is CASSTAKRTTAEGYTF. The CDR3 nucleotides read TGTGCCAGCTCCACGGCGAAACGGACGACGGCTGAGGGCTACACCTTC.

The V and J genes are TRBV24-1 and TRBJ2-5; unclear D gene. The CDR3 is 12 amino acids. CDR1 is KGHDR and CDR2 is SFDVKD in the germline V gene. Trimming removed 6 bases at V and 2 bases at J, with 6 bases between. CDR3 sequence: CATSQQQETQYF. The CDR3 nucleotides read TGTGCCACCAGTCAACAGCAAGAGACCCAGTACTTC.

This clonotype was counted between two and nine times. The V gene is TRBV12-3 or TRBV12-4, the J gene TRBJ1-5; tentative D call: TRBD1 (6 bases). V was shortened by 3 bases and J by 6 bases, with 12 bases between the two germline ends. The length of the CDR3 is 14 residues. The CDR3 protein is CASSFLGAFQPQHF. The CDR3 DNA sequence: TGTGCCAGCAGTTTTTTGGGGGCGTTTCAGCCCCAGCATTTT.

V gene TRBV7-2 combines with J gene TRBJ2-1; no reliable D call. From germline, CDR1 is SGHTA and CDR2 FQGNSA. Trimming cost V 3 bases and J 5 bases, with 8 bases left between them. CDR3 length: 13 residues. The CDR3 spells CASSLQRHNEQFF. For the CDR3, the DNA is TGTGCCAGCAGCTTGCAGAGACACAATGAGCAGTTCTTC.

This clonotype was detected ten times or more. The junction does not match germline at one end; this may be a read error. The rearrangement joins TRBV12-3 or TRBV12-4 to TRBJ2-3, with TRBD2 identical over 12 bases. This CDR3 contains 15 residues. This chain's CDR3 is CASSLAGGQTDTQYF. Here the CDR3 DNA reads TGTGCCAGCAGTCTAGCGGGGGGGCAGACAGATACGCAGTATTTT.

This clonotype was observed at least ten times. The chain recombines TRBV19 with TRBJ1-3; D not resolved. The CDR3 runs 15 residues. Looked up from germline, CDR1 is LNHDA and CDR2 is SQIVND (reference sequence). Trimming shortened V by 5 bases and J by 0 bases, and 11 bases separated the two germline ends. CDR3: CASSSAGHSGNTIYF. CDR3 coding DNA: TGTGCCAGTAGTTCGGCGGGCCACTCTGGAAACACCATATATTTT.

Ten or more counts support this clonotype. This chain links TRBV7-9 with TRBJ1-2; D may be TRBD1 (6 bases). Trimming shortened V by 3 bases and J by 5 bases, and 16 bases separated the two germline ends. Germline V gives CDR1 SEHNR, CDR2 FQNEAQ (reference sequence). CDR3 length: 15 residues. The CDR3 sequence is CASSFPVTGIYGYTF. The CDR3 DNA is TGTGCCAGCAGCTTCCCGGTAACAGGGATATATGGCTACACCTTC.

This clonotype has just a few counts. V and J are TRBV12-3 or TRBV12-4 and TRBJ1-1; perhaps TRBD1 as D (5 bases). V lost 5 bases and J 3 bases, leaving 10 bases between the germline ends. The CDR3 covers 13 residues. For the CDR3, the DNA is TGTGCCAGCAGTCGAGGGGAGGACACTGAAGCTTTCTTT. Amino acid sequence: CASSRGEDTEAFF.